This T cell receptor beta chain is from a study of T cell responses to AZD1222 COVID-19 vaccine. Study conclusions and caveats: Recipients of AZD1222 seropositive at baseline numbered only 6 or 7. Clonal diversity may have been underestimated, and the donors were mostly white British, with more females than males. A reported finding is that nearly half of spike-specific TCRs target unmutated variant regions.

Profiled with immunoSEQ multiplex PCR; TCRdb holds only in-frame clones, not every one. The profile shows about 140,000 clones, more than 90% of them singletons. Note on this clone: Its cognate antigen is unknown. The same CDR3 can be traced to other DNA sequences in this sample.

The V gene's germline CDR1 is SGDLS and CDR2 YYNGEE. The CDR3 sequence is 14 residues long. Trimming cost V 0 bases and J 0 bases, with 4 bases left between them. V is TRBV9 and J is TRBJ2-1; D is ambiguous. Sequenced here: peripheral blood, sampled on day 0 of AZD1222 vaccination. This clonotype was sampled from an adult in good health. The CDR3, as DNA: TGTGCCAGCAGCGTAGGCAGCTCCTACAATGAGCAGTTCTTC. Protein: CASSVGSSYNEQFF.